This T cell receptor (beta chain) was retrieved from a study of kidney transplant recipient with SARS-CoV-2 infection. Trimming removed 10 bases at V and 3 bases at J, with 14 bases between. The CDR3 extends over 13 amino acids. Germline V gene data show CDR1 as SNHLY and CDR2 as FYNNEI. TCRdb re-analysed the reads in MiXCR, keeping a single row per CDR3 protein. The sample contains 200,000 to 300,000 distinct CDR3 sequences, roughly 26% of which appear only once. Sequences were derived from a blood sample, sampled at baseline and on day 111 from a kidney transplant recipient. This clonotype was obtained from a male patient between 25 and 39 years old who had COVID-19 and was a kidney transplant recipient. Some T cells may have originated in the graft donor. This chain links TRBV2 with TRBJ2-3; D ambiguous. The CDR3 spells CATKLRPTDTQYF. The CDR3 region has the DNA TGTGCCACAAAATTGAGACCGACAGATACGCAGTATTTT. The variable domain in full, completed from reference TRBV2 and TRBJ2-3, reads EPEVTQTPSHQVTQMGQEVILRCVPISNHLYFYWYRQILGQKVEFLVSFYNNEISEKSEIFDDQFSVERPDGSNFTLKIRSTKLEDSAMYFCATKLRPTDTQYFGPGTRLTVL.